Listed below are T cell receptor beta chains from one sample, sequenced in a study of blood T cell repertoires in COVID-19. Here immunoSEQ multiplex PCR was the method, and the copy in TCRdb shows in-frame clones only, minus some. This table holds fewer than 600,000 clones, 89% found once. Sequencing was performed on peripheral blood. These receptor sequences come from a man between 18 and 35 years old with COVID-19, enrolled during active disease. Each CDR3 is given with its conserved first and last residue. Fields, in order: V gene, J gene, CDR3 protein.

TRBV10-3,TRBJ1-2,CAISESRGADYGYTF
TRBV7-9,TRBJ2-2,CASSPDRTENTGELFF
TRBV9,TRBJ1-3,CASSPGSGNTIYF
TRBV28,TRBJ2-7,CASSSSYEQYF
TRBV7-9,TRBJ2-5,CASSSAAGLVRTQYF
TRBV5-1,TRBJ2-7,CASSLATGLGEQYF
TRBV7-9,TRBJ2-1,CASSPRLSYNEQFF
TRBV2,TRBJ1-2,CASSRQGKGYTF
TRBV24-1,TRBJ2-7,CATSASGGAYEQYF
TRBV6-5,TRBJ1-1,CASSRQGLAFF
TRBV7-9,TRBJ2-7,CASSFTGTGSYEQYF
TRBV11-2,TRBJ2-7,CASSFGSGGYEQYF
TRBV7-9,TRBJ2-7,CASSLAIGQGYEQYF
TRBV19,TRBJ2-1,CASSSVAGGNNEQFF
TRBV3-1/TRBV3-2,TRBJ2-7,CASSQAGGDEQYF
TRBV10-3,TRBJ1-5,CAISRGTESFQPQHF
TRBV10-3,TRBJ2-2,CAISSVMDTGELFF
TRBV18,TRBJ2-2,CASSPPRGQDTGELFF
TRBV24-1,TRBJ2-2,CATSEGTGGDTGELFF
TRBV3-1/TRBV3-2,TRBJ1-2,CASSYLGQGDGYTF
TRBV30,TRBJ1-6,CACSYGTASSYNSPLHF
TRBV19,TRBJ1-2,CASSTTGTVYGYTF
TRBV2,TRBJ1-3,CASSLQGAGSGNTIYF
TRBV10-2,TRBJ2-1,CASSEFTSWEDEQFF
TRBV5-6,TRBJ2-7,CASSLGGGSYEQYF
TRBV27,TRBJ2-7,CASSLTGGTYEQYF
TRBV6-6,TRBJ1-6,CASSYYRSNSPLHF
TRBV7-9,TRBJ1-2,CASSLDGQGARGYTF
TRBV5-3,TRBJ2-5,CARSLGLAGEIQETQYF